Listed below are T cell receptor beta chains from one sample, sequenced in a study of blood T cell repertoires in COVID-19. Produced via immunoSEQ multiplex PCR; TCRdb's table is partial and in-frame only. The sample yields about 73,000 clones, about 80% seen once. Material: peripheral blood. The receptor set was obtained from a human donor in a cohort sampled during active COVID-19. Both conserved end residues are part of each CDR3. The D gene is left open where the match is weak. A clone size is listed for some rows: how often the clone was seen (once, few, many), or a class if it is expanded.

clone size: -; D gene: -; V gene: TRBV6-2/TRBV6-3; J gene: TRBJ2-7; CDR3 protein: CASSYRQASVNYEQYF; CDR3 DNA: TGTGCCAGCAGTTACCGTCAGGCTTCTGTCAACTACGAGCAGTACTTC
clone size: once; D gene: -; V gene: TRBV21-1; J gene: TRBJ1-2; CDR3 protein: CASSKGGWKDRAAYGYTF; CDR3 DNA: TGTGCCAGCAGCAAAGGAGGCTGGAAAGACAGGGCCGCCTATGGCTACACCTTC
clone size: -; D gene: -; V gene: TRBV11-3; J gene: TRBJ2-1; CDR3 protein: CASSLGVANYNEQFF; CDR3 DNA: TGTGCCAGCAGTTTAGGGGTAGCGAACTACAATGAGCAGTTCTTC
clone size: -; D gene: TRBD2; V gene: TRBV27; J gene: TRBJ2-1; CDR3 protein: CASSPGLAGGPNPYNEQFF; CDR3 DNA: TGTGCCAGCAGTCCGGGACTAGCGGGGGGGCCGAACCCCTACAATGAGCAGTTCTTC
clone size: -; D gene: -; V gene: TRBV3-1/TRBV3-2; J gene: TRBJ1-3; CDR3 protein: CASSQGGAGLSGNTIYF; CDR3 DNA: TGTGCCAGCAGCCAAGGCGGGGCAGGGCTCTCTGGAAACACCATATATTTT
clone size: -; D gene: -; V gene: TRBV9; J gene: TRBJ2-2; CDR3 protein: CASSGSVNTGELFF; CDR3 DNA: TGTGCCAGCAGCGGATCAGTGAACACCGGGGAGCTGTTTTTT
clone size: -; D gene: TRBD1; V gene: TRBV18; J gene: TRBJ2-3; CDR3 protein: CASKQGGAGTDTQYF; CDR3 DNA: TGTGCCAGCAAACAAGGGGGCGCAGGCACAGATACGCAGTATTTT
clone size: -; D gene: TRBD1; V gene: TRBV7-2; J gene: TRBJ2-4; CDR3 protein: CASSLTGTGGNIQYF; CDR3 DNA: TGTGCCAGCAGTTTGACCGGGACAGGGGGAAACATTCAGTACTTC
clone size: -; D gene: TRBD2; V gene: TRBV11-3; J gene: TRBJ2-2; CDR3 protein: CASSPGTSGGHGELFF; CDR3 DNA: TGTGCCAGCAGCCCCGGGACTAGCGGGGGTCACGGGGAGCTGTTTTTT
clone size: -; D gene: -; V gene: TRBV7-9; J gene: TRBJ2-5; CDR3 protein: CASSLNQETQYF; CDR3 DNA: TGTGCCAGCAGCCTAAACCAAGAGACCCAGTACTTC
clone size: -; D gene: -; V gene: TRBV30; J gene: TRBJ2-7; CDR3 protein: CAWSPGNTYEQYF; CDR3 DNA: TGTGCCTGGAGTCCGGGGAATACCTACGAGCAGTACTTC
clone size: -; D gene: -; V gene: TRBV6-5; J gene: TRBJ1-2; CDR3 protein: CASSRGYYGYTF; CDR3 DNA: TGTGCCAGCAGTCGTGGCTACTATGGCTACACCTTC
clone size: -; D gene: TRBD1; V gene: TRBV4-1; J gene: TRBJ2-7; CDR3 protein: CASSQHPGQGRVGEQYF; CDR3 DNA: TGCGCCAGCAGCCAACACCCCGGACAGGGAAGGGTGGGCGAGCAGTACTTC
clone size: -; D gene: -; V gene: TRBV29-1; J gene: TRBJ2-3; CDR3 protein: CSVEDPPSSGTQYF; CDR3 DNA: TGCAGCGTTGAAGACCCTCCATCTAGTGGTACGCAGTATTTT
clone size: once; D gene: -; V gene: TRBV18; J gene: TRBJ1-4; CDR3 protein: CASSHTTYTTNEKLFF; CDR3 DNA: TGTGCCAGCTCTCATACGACATACACAACTAATGAAAAACTGTTTTTT